The 26 T cell receptor beta chains below come from one sample, sequenced in a study of cytomegalovirus exposure and HLA in healthy donors. PCR amplification relied on 60 Vbeta primers (plus 13 Jbeta primers). The method was immunoSEQ multiplex PCR; TCRdb's version includes in-frame clones alone and lacks a portion of them. Of under 200,000 clones listed, around 78% are singletons. The sample was PBMCs. These receptor sequences come from a woman in her 40s in good health and CMV-seronegative.

The chain carries TRBV5-1 and TRBJ2-7; 7 bases are a match to TRBD2. This CDR3 spans 14 amino acids. V was clipped by 0 bases and J by 4 bases; unmatched bases: 4. The germline gives CDR1 SGHRS, CDR2 YFSETQ. CDR3 nucleotides: TGCGCCAGCAGCTTGGCTAGTAGCGGGTACGAGCAGTACTTC. Translated: CASSLASSGYEQYF.

J is TRBJ2-1 and V is TRBV5-1; D might be TRBD2 (7 bases). The CDR3 is 16 residues long. Germline lookup yields CDR1 SGHRS and CDR2 YFSETQ. V shed 0 bases and J shed 3 bases, with 13 bases lying between them. CDR3 in DNA: TGCGCCAGCAGCTTGGGACTCGGGGGGCTCTACAATGAGCAGTTCTTC. Its translation: CASSLGLGGLYNEQFF. The full variable domain, with the rest looked up from reference TRBV5-1 and TRBJ2-1, is KAGVTQTPRYLIKTRGQQVTLSCSPISGHRSVSWYQQTPGQGLQFLFEYFSETQRNKGNFPGRFSGRQFSNSRSEMNVSTLELGDSALYLCASSLGLGGLYNEQFFGPGTRLTVL.

This clone was picked up a small number of times. This chain links TRBV2 with TRBJ1-1; 8 positions match TRBD1. The CDR3 covers 13 residues. Per the germline V gene, CDR1 is SNHLY and CDR2 is FYNNEI. The V and J ends lost 7 bases and 4 bases, in that order; junction bases with no gene match: 5. This chain's CDR3 is CASTSTGGTEAFF. In nucleotides, the CDR3 is TGTGCCAGCACCTCAACAGGGGGCACTGAAGCTTTCTTT.

A few counts support this clone. The rearrangement joins TRBV6-6 to TRBJ1-1; TRBD1 is a possible D gene (5 bases). CDR3 length: 13 amino acids. Per germline, CDR1 MNHNY and CDR2 SVGAGI (reference sequence). Trimming removed 6 bases from V and 1 base from J, with 9 bases in between. Here the CDR3 DNA reads TGTGCCAGCAGCTCCGACAGGAACACTGAAGCTTTCTTT. Translated: CASSSDRNTEAFF.

This sequence joins TRBV7-9 and TRBJ1-4; 7 positions agree with TRBD1. V lost 3 bases, J lost 7 bases, and 5 bases stayed unmatched. This CDR3 is 14 amino acids long. Germline values: CDR1 SEHNR, CDR2 FQNEAQ (reference sequence). CDR3 coding DNA: TGTGCCAGCAGCTTTACAGGGGTTGGTGAAAAACTGTTTTTT. The encoded protein is CASSFTGVGEKLFF.

The rearrangement links TRBV9 to TRBJ2-1; 8 nucleotides align to TRBD2. V lost 2 bases, J lost 5 bases, and 3 bases stayed unmatched. Germline CDR1 and CDR2: SGDLS and YYNGEE. The CDR3 is made up of 14 amino acids. CDR3 in amino acids: CASSVAGGDNEQFF. The CDR3 nucleotides read TGTGCCAGCAGCGTCGCGGGGGGTGACAATGAGCAGTTCTTC.

This clone has a handful of counts. The chain links TRBV7-2 to TRBJ1-2; 7 bases align to TRBD1. J gave up 2 bases and V 3 bases, and 3 bases lay outside the gene matches. This CDR3 contains 14 residues. Germline V gene sequence: CDR1 SGHTA, CDR2 FQGNSA. The DNA of the CDR3 is TGTGCCAGCAGCTTGGCGACAGGGAACTATGGCTACACCTTC. Amino acids: CASSLATGNYGYTF.

V and J are TRBV9 and TRBJ2-3; unclear D gene. Trimming stripped 1 base from V and 1 base from J, with 10 bases between. Germline V gene lookup returns CDR1 SGDLS and CDR2 YYNGEE. This CDR3 is 15 amino acids long. In nucleotides, the CDR3 is TGTGCCAGCAGCGTAAGCTCGCCTCGCACAGATACGCAGTATTTT. Amino acids: CASSVSSPRTDTQYF.

This rearrangement joins TRBV9 to TRBJ1-1, with 9 bases aligning to TRBD1. The CDR3 covers 15 residues. Per germline, CDR1 SGDLS and CDR2 YYNGEE. V was pared by 4 bases and J by 5 bases, with 9 bases of the junction left unmatched. The CDR3, as DNA: TGTGCCAGCAGCCAAAGGGGACAGGGAAGAACTGAAGCTTTCTTT. It yields the protein CASSQRGQGRTEAFF.

J is TRBJ2-1 and V is TRBV5-1; 9 bases map to TRBD1. Unmatched junction bases numbered 6, after V lost 4 bases and J lost 7 bases. From germline, CDR1 is SGHRS and CDR2 YFSETQ. The CDR3 consists of 14 residues. The CDR3 loop reads CASSATGGRNEQFF. In DNA form, the CDR3 reads TGCGCCAGCAGCGCGACAGGGGGTCGGAATGAGCAGTTCTTC.

The chain is built from TRBV5-1 and TRBJ1-4, with 8 bases identical to TRBD1. Germline trimming cut 0 bases from V and 11 bases from J; bases unmatched to any gene: 12. Looked up from germline, CDR1 is SGHRS and CDR2 is YFSETQ. The CDR3 is made up of 16 amino acids. CDR3 sequence (DNA): TGCGCCAGCAGCTTGGTCAGAACTGGGGACAGGCTCAAACTGTTTTTT. It translates to CASSLVRTGDRLKLFF.

The rearrangement uses TRBV6-5 and TRBJ1-1; D unclear. Germline V CDR1 and CDR2: MNHEY, SVGAGI. V lost 0 bases and J 2 bases, leaving 13 bases between the germline ends. The length of the CDR3 is 16 residues. CDR3: CASSYSGGRANTEAFF. The CDR3 DNA reads TGTGCCAGCAGTTACTCGGGAGGGCGGGCAAACACTGAAGCTTTCTTT.

V and J are TRBV5-1 and TRBJ1-1, with D tentatively TRBD1 (6 bases). V was trimmed by 2 bases and J by 5 bases, leaving 13 bases between them. The CDR3 has 14 amino acids. The germline V gene encodes CDR1 SGHRS and CDR2 YFSETQ. In DNA, the CDR3 is TGCGCCAGCAGCTTTGCAGGGGAGGGTACTGAAGCTTTCTTT. Its protein product is CASSFAGEGTEAFF. Full variable domain (rest looked up from reference TRBV5-1 and TRBJ1-1): KAGVTQTPRYLIKTRGQQVTLSCSPISGHRSVSWYQQTPGQGLQFLFEYFSETQRNKGNFPGRFSGRQFSNSRSEMNVSTLELGDSALYLCASSFAGEGTEAFFGQGTRLTVV.

V and J are TRBV19 and TRBJ1-2; D not certain. The V and J ends lost 7 bases and 3 bases respectively, with 21 bases between them. CDR1 is LNHDA, CDR2 SQIVND, per germline (reference sequence). CDR3 size: 16 residues. The CDR3 DNA follows: TGTGCCAGTACCTCCAAGGTGGAGGGATCCTACTATGGCTACACCTTC. Its protein product is CASTSKVEGSYYGYTF.

This clone was seen a handful of times. The V call is TRBV19, the J call TRBJ2-3, with 8 bases that match TRBD2. CDR3 length equals 13 residues. Trimming removed 3 bases from V and 9 bases from J; junction bases left unmatched: 5. Germline CDR1 LNHDA, CDR2 SQIVND (reference sequence). CDR3 sequence reads: CASSIQTGGTQYF. CDR3 nucleotides: TGTGCCAGTAGTATCCAAACGGGGGGGACGCAGTATTTT. The whole variable domain, remainder taken from reference TRBV19 and TRBJ2-3, is DGGITQSPKYLFRKEGQNVTLSCEQNLNHDAMYWYRQDPGQGLRLIYYSQIVNDFQKGDIAEGYSVSREKKESFPLTVTSAQKNPTAFYLCASSIQTGGTQYFGPGTRLTVL.

The sample holds one count of this clone. J is TRBJ1-6 and V is TRBV6-4; 7 bases align to TRBD1. V lost 3 bases, J lost 6 bases, and 17 bases stayed unmatched. CDR3 length: 19 residues. The germline CDR1 and CDR2 sequences are MRHNA and SNTAGT. CDR3 in DNA: TGTGCCAGCAGTGAGTCCGGGACAGCCACCACTATCGTTAATTCACCCCTCCACTTT. This translates into CASSESGTATTIVNSPLHF.

The chain joins TRBV9 to TRBJ1-4, with no clear D. There are 15 residues in the CDR3. Germline V CDR1 and CDR2: SGDLS, YYNGEE. V was cut by 4 bases and J by 0 bases, with 10 bases left in between. The CDR3, as DNA: TGTGCCAGCAGCTCCCGAGGGTCAACTAATGAAAAACTGTTTTTT. Amino acids: CASSSRGSTNEKLFF.

The chain has TRBV9 and TRBJ2-3, with TRBD2 matching over 8 bases. Germline V gene sequence: CDR1 SGDLS, CDR2 YYNGEE. V was clipped by 3 bases and J by 7 bases; unmatched bases: 10. The length of the CDR3 is 15 residues. This CDR3 is CASSGWTSTSHTQYF. As DNA, the CDR3 is TGTGCCAGCAGCGGATGGACTAGCACCTCCCATACGCAGTATTTT.

The chain uses TRBV28 and TRBJ1-5; maybe TRBD1 (6 bases). V was pared by 5 bases and J by 1 base, with 9 bases between. CDR3 length: 14 residues. Germline CDR1 MDHEN, CDR2 SYDVKM. This CDR3 reads CASSGGVSNQPQHF. The CDR3 DNA follows: TGTGCCAGCAGTGGGGGCGTCAGCAATCAGCCCCAGCATTTT.

This clone has just one count. The chain carries TRBV2 and TRBJ2-1; 8 positions match TRBD1. Germline V gives CDR1 SNHLY, CDR2 FYNNEI. Trimming at V came to 10 bases and at J to 9 bases, leaving 11 bases not matched to a gene. The CDR3 contains 13 residues. The DNA for the CDR3 is TGTGCCACCATTCAGGACAGGGTCGGTGAGCAGTTCTTC. This encodes CATIQDRVGEQFF.

This chain uses TRBV5-1 with TRBJ1-6, with D tentatively TRBD1 (6 bases). This CDR3 spans 16 amino acids. Germline assignment: CDR1 SGHRS and CDR2 YFSETQ. Trimming removed 4 bases from V and 14 bases from J, with 25 bases in between. The chain's CDR3 is CASSPQGQVSGGALHF. The CDR3 DNA reads as TGCGCCAGCAGCCCCCAGGGGCAGGTCTCCGGGGGGGCCCTCCACTTT.

The chain links TRBV4-1 to TRBJ2-3, with TRBD2 matching over 8 bases. Trimming removed 3 bases from V and 2 bases from J; junction bases left unmatched: 7. This CDR3 comprises 16 residues. Germline loops: CDR1 MGHRA, CDR2 YSYEKL. The CDR3 DNA sequence: TGCGCCAGCAGCCAGCCAGCGGGGGCCACCACAGATACGCAGTATTTT. Protein: CASSQPAGATTDTQYF.

This clone turned up a few times. The chain is built from TRBV14 and TRBJ1-1; no definite D call. Trimming shortened V by 4 bases and J by 1 base, and 10 bases separated the two germline ends. CDR3 length equals 14 residues. Germline CDR1 is SGHDN and CDR2 is FVKESK. CDR3: CASSRLLPNTEAFF. In DNA form, the CDR3 reads TGTGCCAGCAGCCGTCTTCTCCCGAACACTGAAGCTTTCTTT.

This clone was counted a few times. The J gene is TRBJ1-1, the V gene TRBV10-2; 9 bases map to TRBD1. The ends lost 5 bases at V and 7 bases at J; junction bases unmatched: 5. The V gene's germline CDR1 is WSHSY and CDR2 SAAADI. CDR3 length: 13 residues. This CDR3 reads CASSPDRGIEAFF. The CDR3 DNA reads as TGCGCCAGCAGTCCCGACAGGGGGATTGAAGCTTTCTTT.

The V gene is TRBV5-1, the J gene TRBJ2-7; 9 bases are a match to TRBD1. Per the germline V gene, CDR1 is SGHRS and CDR2 is YFSETQ. The CDR3 extends over 15 amino acids. V dropped 4 bases and J dropped 2; count of bases not matched to a gene: 7. The CDR3 sequence is CASSAFRDRAYEQYF. CDR3 DNA sequence: TGCGCCAGCAGCGCGTTCCGGGACAGGGCCTACGAGCAGTACTTC. Looking up the rest from reference TRBV5-1 and TRBJ2-7 gives the full variable domain: KAGVTQTPRYLIKTRGQQVTLSCSPISGHRSVSWYQQTPGQGLQFLFEYFSETQRNKGNFPGRFSGRQFSNSRSEMNVSTLELGDSALYLCASSAFRDRAYEQYFGPGTRLTVT.

The chain combines TRBV6-1 with TRBJ2-7, with D maybe TRBD1 (5 bases). The CDR3 is 11 residues long. The V end was cut by 8 bases, the J end by 3 bases, with 8 bases between. CDR1 is MNHNS, CDR2 SASEGT, per germline. The CDR3 loop is CASGARYEQYF. The CDR3 DNA reads TGTGCCAGCGGGGCTCGCTACGAGCAGTACTTC.